The 25 T cell receptor beta chains below all came from one sample that was sequenced in a study of T cell responses to AZD1222 COVID-19 vaccine. TCRdb's copy holds only in-frame clones and misses some; the assay was immunoSEQ multiplex PCR. Of 130,000 to 150,000 clones in the sample, around nine tenths were seen once. The sequencing used peripheral blood, collected on day 0 of MenACWY control vaccination. All receptors come from an adult in good health.

The chain employs TRBV19 and TRBJ1-5; 9 bases line up with TRBD1. Germline CDR1 is LNHDA and CDR2 is SQIVND (reference sequence). CDR3 length: 16 residues. J gave up 5 bases and V 4 bases, and 9 bases lay outside the gene matches. The CDR3 region is CASSKGDRVVHQPQHF. The CDR3 DNA sequence: TGTGCCAGTAGTAAGGGGGACAGGGTAGTCCATCAGCCCCAGCATTTT.

The chain uses TRBV30 and TRBJ1-4, with D unclear. The V end lost 1 base, the J end lost 4 bases, and 16 bases lay between the germline ends. The CDR3 runs to 16 residues. From germline, CDR1 is GTSNPN and CDR2 SVGIG (reference sequence). Written as DNA, the CDR3 is TGTGCCTGGAGTGCCCCCCCACAGCGCCGTAATGAAAAACTGTTTTTT. Translated: CAWSAPPQRRNEKLFF.

This chain joins TRBV10-2 and TRBJ1-2, with TRBD1 matching over 10 bases. J was trimmed by 7 bases and V by 3 bases; bases with no gene match: 11. Looked up from germline, CDR1 is WSHSY and CDR2 is SAAADI. The CDR3 totals 16 residues. This CDR3 reads CASSDPTGGALGGYTF. CDR3 nucleotide sequence: TGCGCCAGCAGTGACCCGACAGGGGGCGCTTTAGGTGGCTACACCTTC.

V gene TRBV10-1 combines with J gene TRBJ1-1, with D unresolved. Per the germline V gene, CDR1 is WNHNN and CDR2 is SYGVQD (reference sequence). Trimming removed 4 bases at V and 1 base at J, with 7 bases between. This CDR3 has 13 residues. DNA of the CDR3: TGCGCCAGCAGTGCGAACAGGAACACTGAAGCTTTCTTT. Its translation is CASSANRNTEAFF.

This chain joins TRBV5-1 and TRBJ1-5, with 12 bases aligning to TRBD1. The germline gives CDR1 SGHRS, CDR2 YFSETQ. With V trimmed by 4 bases and J by 5 bases, 4 bases remained unmatched. The CDR3 covers 15 residues. CDR3 DNA sequence: TGCGCCAGCAGCCCCGGGACAGGGGGCGATCAGCCCCAGCATTTT. It translates to CASSPGTGGDQPQHF.

The rearrangement joins TRBV3-1 (or the pseudogene TRBV3-2) to TRBJ1-1; D not resolved. The CDR3 contains 14 residues. Trimming took off 4 bases at V and 2 bases at J, with 11 bases between the two ends. Germline lookup yields CDR1 LGHDT and CDR2 YNNKEL (reference sequence). CDR3 nucleotide sequence: TGTGCCAGCAGCCCACCAAATTCTAACACTGAAGCTTTCTTT. Its translation: CASSPPNSNTEAFF.

The chain joins TRBV28 to TRBJ1-5, with a possible D match to TRBD1 (5 bases). CDR1 is MDHEN and CDR2 is SYDVKM in the germline V gene. V dropped 5 bases and J dropped 3 bases, with 14 bases sitting between them. CDR3 size: 15 residues. In DNA form, the CDR3 reads TGTGCCAGCAGTGGGGGGGAGGGTATCAATCAGCCCCAGCATTTT. The encoded protein is CASSGGEGINQPQHF.

The chain combines TRBV28 with TRBJ2-1; 7 bases are a match to TRBD1. The trim removed 4 bases at V and 3 bases at J, leaving 3 bases unmatched. Germline values: CDR1 MDHEN, CDR2 SYDVKM. This CDR3 is built from 14 residues. The CDR3 nucleotides read TGTGCCAGCAGTTCGACAGGGAACTACAATGAGCAGTTCTTC. Amino acids: CASSSTGNYNEQFF.

V gene TRBV28 combines with J gene TRBJ1-2; D call uncertain. The CDR3 sequence is 13 residues long. Germline V lookup: CDR1 MDHEN, CDR2 SYDVKM. Trimming cost V 3 bases and J 4 bases, with 9 bases left between them. The CDR3 protein is CASSLWPLYGYTF. The CDR3 region has the DNA TGTGCCAGCAGTTTGTGGCCGCTCTATGGCTACACCTTC.

The chain recombines TRBV5-1 with TRBJ2-1, with 9 bases fitting TRBD2. This CDR3 spans 15 amino acids. Germline V gene lookup returns CDR1 SGHRS and CDR2 YFSETQ. V dropped 4 bases and J dropped 6; count of bases not matched to a gene: 8. In DNA form, the CDR3 reads TGCGCCAGCAGCGAGCGCGGGGGGGCCCTCAATGAGCAGTTCTTC. As protein: CASSERGGALNEQFF.

The V gene is TRBV7-8, the J gene TRBJ2-6, with D tentatively TRBD2 (5 bases). CDR3 length equals 15 residues. CDR1 is SGHVS and CDR2 is FQNEAQ in the germline V gene. Trimming pared 5 bases from V and 2 bases from J, leaving 10 bases between. The CDR3 nucleotides are TGTGCCAGCAGCATCGCACTAGCTGGGGCCAACGTCCTGACTTTC. This gives the protein CASSIALAGANVLTF.

This chain joins TRBV7-8 and TRBJ1-2; D may be TRBD1 (5 bases). The CDR3 consists of 14 residues. Germline V gene data show CDR1 as SGHVS and CDR2 as FQNEAQ. Trimming pared 5 bases from V and 5 bases from J, leaving 15 bases between. This CDR3 is CASSPPGERYGYTF. The DNA of the CDR3 is TGTGCCAGCAGCCCGCCGGGGGAGAGGTATGGCTACACCTTC.

The V gene is TRBV5-1, the J gene TRBJ2-7, with D tentatively TRBD1 or TRBD2 (5 bases each). The ends were cut back, 5 bases at V and 3 bases at J, with 12 bases in the middle. This CDR3 has 13 amino acids. The germline V gene has CDR1 SGHRS and CDR2 YFSETQ. In nucleotides, the CDR3 is TGCGCCAGCAGTTCCGGGACGGACTACGAGCAGTACTTC. It encodes CASSSGTDYEQYF.

This clone came up once. The chain recombines TRBV7-2 with TRBJ2-3, with D unresolved. The CDR3 totals 16 residues. Trimming cost V 0 bases and J 5 bases, with 15 bases left between them. Looked up from germline, CDR1 is SGHTA and CDR2 is FQGNSA. The CDR3: CASSLAKYPGKDTQYF. The CDR3 bases are TGTGCCAGCAGCTTAGCCAAATACCCTGGTAAAGATACGCAGTATTTT.

The J gene is TRBJ1-2, the V gene TRBV9, with D perhaps matching TRBD1 (6 bases). This CDR3 contains 15 residues. Germline V CDR1 and CDR2: SGDLS, YYNGEE. Trimming removed 2 bases at V and 0 bases at J, with 11 bases between. CDR3 protein: CASSVGQRANYGYTF. Written as DNA, the CDR3 is TGTGCCAGCAGCGTTGGACAGAGAGCTAACTATGGCTACACCTTC.

The gene calls are TRBV7-2 and TRBJ1-1; no clear D gene. CDR1 and CDR2 (germline): SGHTA, FQGNSA. This CDR3 region has 14 residues. V lost 2 bases and J lost 12, with 19 bases in between. For the CDR3, the DNA is TGTGCCAGCAGCTTAATAACGGTTCCCCTGAAATCTTTCTTT. Residues: CASSLITVPLKSFF.

The chain links TRBV5-1 to TRBJ2-3; D is uncertain. V was clipped by 0 bases and J by 5 bases, with 13 bases between them. From germline, CDR1 is SGHRS and CDR2 YFSETQ. This CDR3 spans 15 amino acids. Here the CDR3 DNA reads TGCGCCAGCAGCTTGGTCGGAGCCCCGGGAGATACGCAGTATTTT. This gives the protein CASSLVGAPGDTQYF.

The chain recombines TRBV5-8 with TRBJ1-1, with a weak D call TRBD1 (6 bases). CDR3 length equals 13 residues. The germline gives CDR1 SGHTS, CDR2 YDEGEE. The ends were cut back, 1 base at V and 3 bases at J, with 7 bases in the middle. CDR3 bases: TGTGCCAGCAGCTTGCAGGGGCACACTGAAGCTTTCTTT. Translation: CASSLQGHTEAFF.

The chain recombines TRBV24-1 with TRBJ2-3, with D perhaps TRBD2 (6 bases). Between the trimmed V and J ends, which lost 10 bases and 0 bases, there was a span of 10 bases. CDR1 KGHDR and CDR2 SFDVKD come from the germline V gene. The CDR3 loop spans 13 amino acids. Here the CDR3 DNA reads TGTGCCACGGGCGGGGCTAGCACAGATACGCAGTATTTT. Translated, it gives CATGGASTDTQYF.

V gene TRBV5-8 combines with J gene TRBJ2-5; 7 positions agree with TRBD1. Germline CDR1 SGHTS, CDR2 YDEGEE. The CDR3 covers 14 residues. Germline trimming cut 4 bases from V and 2 bases from J; bases unmatched to any gene: 5. Written as DNA, the CDR3 is TGTGCCAGCAGCGGCAGGGACAGACAAGAGACCCAGTACTTC. Translated, it gives CASSGRDRQETQYF.

The rearrangement links TRBV5-4 to TRBJ1-2; 7 bases fit TRBD1. J gave up 4 bases and V 4 bases, and 7 bases lay outside the gene matches. Germline-derived CDR1 and CDR2 are SGHNT and YYREEE (reference sequence). The CDR3 totals 14 residues. The CDR3 protein is CASSPKGQLYGYTF. The CDR3 region has the DNA TGTGCCAGCAGCCCTAAGGGACAGCTCTATGGCTACACCTTC.

The rearrangement links TRBV4-1 to TRBJ2-2; 10 bases fit TRBD2. Trimming cost V 6 bases and J 5 bases; bases outside gene matches: 3. The CDR3 consists of 14 residues. Germline V gene sequence: CDR1 MGHRA, CDR2 YSYEKL. CDR3 nucleotide sequence: TGCGCCAGCAGGCTAGCGGGGGTGACCGGGGAGCTGTTTTTT. It is translated as CASRLAGVTGELFF.

In this sample, this clone turned up once. This chain joins TRBV30 and TRBJ1-2, with 12 bases lining up with TRBD1. Germline V gives CDR1 GTSNPN, CDR2 SVGIG (reference sequence). The CDR3 runs 17 residues. Trimming cost V 0 bases and J 0 bases; bases outside gene matches: 5. CDR3 coding DNA: TGTGCCTGGAGTGTAAACCGGGACAGGGGGCCTAACTATGGCTACACCTTC. This sequence encodes CAWSVNRDRGPNYGYTF.

The chain links TRBV11-2 to TRBJ1-1, with a tentative D call TRBD1 (6 bases). Per the germline V gene, CDR1 is SGHAT and CDR2 is FQNNGV. The CDR3 has 15 amino acids. V lost 5 bases, J lost 9 bases, and 22 bases lay in between. CDR3: CASSPGRGTKTKAFF. CDR3 sequence (DNA): TGTGCCAGCAGCCCGGGTCGGGGGACAAAAACCAAAGCTTTCTTT.

This clone was found once. This chain joins TRBV5-4 and TRBJ2-6, with TRBD2 matching over 7 bases. This CDR3 comprises 17 residues. Germline V lookup: CDR1 SGHNT, CDR2 YYREEE (reference sequence). V lost 3 bases and J lost 1; bases outside the gene matches: 7. CDR3 DNA: TGTGCCAGCAGCTGGGGCGGGAGATCTTCTGGGGCCAACGTCCTGACTTTC. Its translation is CASSWGGRSSGANVLTF.